These T cell receptor beta chains were read from a single sample in a study of cytomegalovirus exposure and HLA in healthy donors. Repertoires were generated with immunoSEQ multiplex PCR, while TCRdb's copy carries only in-frame clones and drops some. Of some 120,000 clones in the sample, around 75% were seen once. Sequencing used PBMCs. The receptors originated from a man between 60 and 75 years old in good health and CMV-seropositive. Each CDR3 is given with its conserved first and last residue. Fields, in order: J gene, V gene, CDR3 length, clone size, D gene, CDR3 DNA, CDR3 protein. A D gene is named only where the DNA matches it firmly. Expanded clones get a size class; other rows say once, few or many, or leave the size out.

j_call: TRBJ2-7
v_call: TRBV4-1
cdr3_length: 18
clone_size: NA
d_call: TRBD1
cdr3_nt: TGCGCCAGCAGCCAAGATCAGTCAGGGGGCATCCTTACGGACGAGCAGTACTTC
cdr3_aa: CASSQDQSGGILTDEQYF

j_call: TRBJ2-3
v_call: TRBV4-1
cdr3_length: 17
clone_size: NA
d_call: TRBD2
cdr3_nt: TGCGCCAGCAGCCAAGGCCTAGCGGGGGGTAGCACAGATACGCAGTATTTT
cdr3_aa: CASSQGLAGGSTDTQYF

j_call: TRBJ2-2
v_call: TRBV7-3
cdr3_length: 14
clone_size: NA
d_call: TRBD1
cdr3_nt: TGTGCCAGCAGCTACGACAGGGATACCGGGGAGCTGTTTTTT
cdr3_aa: CASSYDRDTGELFF

j_call: TRBJ2-7
v_call: TRBV5-1
cdr3_length: 14
clone_size: NA
d_call: TRBD1
cdr3_nt: TGCGCCAGCAGCCCCGTGGGACAGGGCTACGAGCAGTACTTC
cdr3_aa: CASSPVGQGYEQYF

j_call: TRBJ2-3
v_call: TRBV9
cdr3_length: 15
clone_size: NA
d_call: TRBD1
cdr3_nt: TGTGCCAGCAGCGTGTCGGGACAGGGAGAAGATACGCAGTATTTT
cdr3_aa: CASSVSGQGEDTQYF

j_call: TRBJ1-1
v_call: TRBV5-4
cdr3_length: 14
clone_size: NA
d_call: NA
cdr3_nt: TGTGCCAGCAGCTGGGAGCCGTGGGACACTGAAGCTTTCTTT
cdr3_aa: CASSWEPWDTEAFF

j_call: TRBJ2-5
v_call: TRBV5-1
cdr3_length: 15
clone_size: few
d_call: TRBD2
cdr3_nt: TGCGCCAGCAGCCCGACAAGGGCGGGGGGAGAGACCCAGTACTTC
cdr3_aa: CASSPTRAGGETQYF

j_call: TRBJ1-2
v_call: TRBV11-2
cdr3_length: 16
clone_size: few
d_call: TRBD1
cdr3_nt: TGTGCCAGCAGCACCCGCCTTACACAGGGGGGGGATGGCTACACCTTC
cdr3_aa: CASSTRLTQGGDGYTF

j_call: TRBJ2-5
v_call: TRBV30
cdr3_length: 14
clone_size: NA
d_call: TRBD1
cdr3_nt: TGTGCCTGGAGTACCGGGACAGGGCAAGAGACCCAGTACTTC
cdr3_aa: CAWSTGTGQETQYF

j_call: TRBJ2-2
v_call: TRBV5-1
cdr3_length: 15
clone_size: NA
d_call: NA
cdr3_nt: TGCGCCAGCAGCTTTACAGGGAAAGGGACCGGGGAGCTGTTTTTT
cdr3_aa: CASSFTGKGTGELFF

j_call: TRBJ1-5
v_call: TRBV12-5
cdr3_length: 14
clone_size: NA
d_call: TRBD1
cdr3_nt: TGTGCTAGTGGTACAGGGGGCAAGGATCAGCCCCAGCATTTT
cdr3_aa: CASGTGGKDQPQHF

j_call: TRBJ1-1
v_call: TRBV7-8
cdr3_length: 17
clone_size: NA
d_call: NA
cdr3_nt: TGTGCCAGCAGCTTCCTGACAGGAAGAAGCTTGAACACTGAAGCTTTCTTT
cdr3_aa: CASSFLTGRSLNTEAFF

j_call: TRBJ2-3
v_call: TRBV7-3
cdr3_length: 15
clone_size: few
d_call: TRBD2
cdr3_nt: TGTGCCAGCAGCCCAAGCGGGGGGGCCATTGATACGCAGTATTTT
cdr3_aa: CASSPSGGAIDTQYF

j_call: TRBJ1-1
v_call: TRBV6-6
cdr3_length: 13
clone_size: NA
d_call: NA
cdr3_nt: TGTGCCAGCAGTTACACGGGAAACACTGAAGCTTTCTTT
cdr3_aa: CASSYTGNTEAFF

j_call: TRBJ1-5
v_call: TRBV5-4
cdr3_length: 15
clone_size: NA
d_call: NA
cdr3_nt: TGTGCCAGCAGACCACAGGGCGGGAGCAATCAGCCCCAGCATTTT
cdr3_aa: CASRPQGGSNQPQHF

j_call: TRBJ1-2
v_call: TRBV28
cdr3_length: 13
clone_size: NA
d_call: NA
cdr3_nt: TGTGCCAGCACTCGGTATAAGTCTGATGGCTACACCTTC
cdr3_aa: CASTRYKSDGYTF

j_call: TRBJ1-4
v_call: TRBV28
cdr3_length: 15
clone_size: NA
d_call: NA
cdr3_nt: TGTGCCAGCAGTTTATTCGGCGGTCGGCAGGGAAAACTGTTTTTT
cdr3_aa: CASSLFGGRQGKLFF

j_call: TRBJ2-7
v_call: TRBV5-5
cdr3_length: 20
clone_size: few
d_call: TRBD2
cdr3_nt: TGTGCCAGCAGCTTGGATCCGGTTAGACTAGCGGGGGGCTGGGGATACGAGCAGTACTTC
cdr3_aa: CASSLDPVRLAGGWGYEQYF

j_call: TRBJ2-7
v_call: TRBV19
cdr3_length: 14
clone_size: few
d_call: NA
cdr3_nt: TGTGCCAGTAGTATAGCGGCAGGGAGGCACGAGCAGTACTTC
cdr3_aa: CASSIAAGRHEQYF

j_call: TRBJ2-1
v_call: TRBV7-9
cdr3_length: 13
clone_size: NA
d_call: NA
cdr3_nt: TGTGCCAGCAGCTTAGGCGGCCACAATGAGCAGTTCTTC
cdr3_aa: CASSLGGHNEQFF

j_call: TRBJ1-6
v_call: TRBV5-5
cdr3_length: 14
clone_size: few
d_call: NA
cdr3_nt: TGTGCCAGCAGCTTGGCAGGGCTAAATTCACCCCTCCACTTT
cdr3_aa: CASSLAGLNSPLHF

j_call: TRBJ2-2
v_call: TRBV5-5
cdr3_length: 15
clone_size: few
d_call: TRBD1
cdr3_nt: TGTGCCAGCAGTTCCAGGGGGCTGTTGACCGGGGAGCTGTTTTTT
cdr3_aa: CASSSRGLLTGELFF

j_call: TRBJ2-7
v_call: TRBV28
cdr3_length: 15
clone_size: NA
d_call: TRBD1
cdr3_nt: TGTGCCAGCAGTTCCGGGACAGGGGGAATTTACGAGCAGTACTTC
cdr3_aa: CASSSGTGGIYEQYF

j_call: TRBJ1-3
v_call: TRBV19
cdr3_length: 14
clone_size: few
d_call: NA
cdr3_nt: TGTGCCAGTAGCTCCGGGAATTTGGGAAACACCATATATTTT
cdr3_aa: CASSSGNLGNTIYF

j_call: TRBJ1-1
v_call: TRBV18
cdr3_length: 12
clone_size: NA
d_call: NA
cdr3_nt: TGTGCCAGCTCACCCGCGTACACTGAAGCTTTCTTT
cdr3_aa: CASSPAYTEAFF